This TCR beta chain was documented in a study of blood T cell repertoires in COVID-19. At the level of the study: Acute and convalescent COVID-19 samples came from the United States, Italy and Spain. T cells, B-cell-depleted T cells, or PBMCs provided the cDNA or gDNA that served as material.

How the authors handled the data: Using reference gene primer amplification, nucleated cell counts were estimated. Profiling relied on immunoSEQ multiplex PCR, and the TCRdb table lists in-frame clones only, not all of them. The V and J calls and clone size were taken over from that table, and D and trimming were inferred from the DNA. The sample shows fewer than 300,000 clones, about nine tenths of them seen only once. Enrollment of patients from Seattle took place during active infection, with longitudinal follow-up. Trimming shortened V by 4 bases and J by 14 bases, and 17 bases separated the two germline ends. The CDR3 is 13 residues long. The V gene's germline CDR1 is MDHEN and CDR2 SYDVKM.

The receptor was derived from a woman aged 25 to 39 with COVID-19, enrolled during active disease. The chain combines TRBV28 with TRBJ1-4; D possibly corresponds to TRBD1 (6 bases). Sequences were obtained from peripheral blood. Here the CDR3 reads CASSSQGFGILFF. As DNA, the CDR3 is TGTGCCAGCAGTTCACAGGGCTTCGGAATTCTGTTTTTT.